This T cell receptor (beta chain) derives from a study of cytomegalovirus exposure and HLA in healthy donors (dated by TCRdb to the late 2010s). For the wider study: An earlier analysis of roughly 570 of the donors reported approximately 280 Gb of sequence data and 117 million unique TCR beta sequences obtained from roughly 180 million T cells. About 300 gigabases of sequencing data and approximately 91 million unique TCR sequences made up an early release that covered some 640 HLA-typed donors. Of the 350 to 400 genotyped donors, over 70% fell in the genetic ancestry cluster associated with self-reported Caucasian donors. The aim of the study was to test whether cataloging public T cell receptors could identify signatures of past pathogen exposure. The study used immunosequencing to profile the T cell repertoires of under 700 subjects and linked those repertoires to cytomegalovirus serostatus. Besides the first cohort of approximately 670 subjects, a separate validation cohort made up of 95 to 150 different subjects was used. To predict cytomegalovirus infection status, the study combined high-throughput TCR immunosequencing, statistical association of individual TCRs with disease status, and machine learning. In a later analysis, previously published TCR beta repertoires from 670 or so donors were re-analyzed and high-resolution HLA genotyping was added so that TCR occurrence patterns could be studied. Rather than drawing on any new phenotypic data, the later analysis identified candidate immune exposures from TCR beta sequences and the way those sequences occurred across donors. An earlier analysis of 587 of the donors used high-throughput TCR beta sequencing to judge whether each TCR beta V gene segment behaved as functional or pseudogenic. Donor age, sex, ethnicity and CMV serostatus were compiled alongside the repertoire data. In a later genetic analysis, genome-wide SNP genotypes for about 55% of the roughly 700 donors were used, and that subset was treated as a discovery cohort. Every repertoire in the discovery cohort had been generated on one and the same sequencing platform. HLA typing included class I and class II loci at four-digit resolution. The number of donors typed differed by locus, with 629-630 for A, B, C, DRB1 and DQB1, around 500 for DQA1, 600 to 610 for DPA1, and some 470 for DPB1. Several DR-DQ haplotypes were handled as single units for association and clustering because linkage in the cohort was strong. Across some 400 genotyped donors of the cohort, an average of roughly 230,000 unique TCR beta nucleotide sequences per donor were sequenced, and roughly 17% of those sequences were non-productive. Beyond this particular receptor, the publication reports: Most CMV-associated TCR beta chains appeared to be HLA-restricted in a later analysis, and the HLA associations seemed to be driven largely by CMV exposure. Correlated functional status among segregating V segments might be attributable to linkage disequilibrium, but an unknown experimental factor could not be ruled out. Because counts were too low, about 17 rarely observed V segments, including chromosome 9 orphons, were excluded from the earlier analysis of several hundred of the donors. Compared with equally common non-associated chains, HLA-associated TCR beta chains in a later analysis were more clonally expanded and had lower generation probabilities. HLA typing was unavailable for some donors at each locus, so association tests used only the typed subset. V-gene and J-gene trimming of TCR beta chains was associated with a missense DCLRE1C variant in a later genetic analysis, and the association was replicated in an independent cohort. A later analysis found that TCR association rates varied across HLA loci, with DRB1 alleles showing the most associated TCRs and HLA-C alleles the fewest. Presence/absence analyses assumed roughly uniform sequencing depth across donors, an assumption that may not hold. A further reported finding was that TCR beta sequences accurately predicted the HLA-A and HLA-B alleles for most subjects in the first cohort. Specific HLA alleles were associated with over 15,000 TCR beta sequences at a false discovery rate of 0.05 in a later analysis. Assigning TCR associations to individual alleles was difficult when HLA alleles, especially DR and DQ, strongly co-occurred. Across donors, most TCR sequences were observed very rarely, whereas some public TCRs were present in many individuals. The sequencing pipeline was judged likely to have produced a cluster of highly shared sequence variants as a technical artifact. Cytomegalovirus status was reported to be diagnosed by the classifier with high specificity and sensitivity in both the original and validation cohorts. In an earlier analysis of more than 500 of the donors, most TCR beta V segments appeared in productive rearrangements about 90% or about 30% of the time, broadly matching IMGT annotations. A later genetic analysis reported fewer N-insertions in productive TCRs among donors in an Asian-associated ancestry cluster than the approximately 670-donor mean. For the cohort, immune exposure information was limited to CMV serostatus. Because the 87-base-pair reads could not distinguish some IMGT-functional V segments, including TRBV6-2 and TRBV6-3, those segments were excluded. According to the authors, the approach could potentially be generalized to other disease states and immunological phenotypes. A total of around 150 TCR beta chains were listed by the study as associated with cytomegalovirus. Several of the top co-occurrence clusters appeared to be linked to parvovirus B19, influenza, CMV and Epstein-Barr virus, according to a later analysis. In vitro tests confirmed that a few of the cytomegalovirus-associated TCR beta chains recognize cytomegalovirus antigens. Only TCR beta chains were sequenced in this cohort, and the absence of alpha or paired-chain data limited detectable features.

The library came from the immunoSEQ multiplex PCR assay. A mixture of 60 forward primers for TCR Vbeta segments and 13 reverse primers for TCR Jbeta segments was used in the multiplex PCR. Amplification of the CDR3 region of rearranged TCR beta genes was performed with a multiplex PCR assay on genomic DNA. The Illumina HiSeq System was used to sequence the amplified TCR beta libraries as 87-base-pair reads. On the authors' methods: A later analysis tallied 75 million to 95 million unique TCR beta chains across the 610 or so repertoires, and around 12 million of those chains were shared by two or more donors. Raw reads were error-corrected and collapsed into unique sequences by a nearest-neighbor algorithm in which closely related sequences were merged to remove PCR and sequencing errors. V, D and J gene segments were assigned by aligning CDR3 sequences to IMGT reference sequences. For a sequence to be retained, a match of at least six nucleotides to both a V gene segment and a J gene segment was required. Rearrangements were called productive when the CDR3 lacked stop codons and stayed in frame with V and J; all others were non-productive. CDR3 was defined according to IMGT convention as the region running from the second conserved V-encoded cysteine to the conserved J-encoded phenylalanine. Sequences without an unambiguous match to a single V gene segment were excluded from the earlier analysis of 450 to 750 of the donors. An earlier analysis of a few hundred of the donors classified V segments as functional when productive rearrangements were above 56.7% and as segregating when the standard deviation between donors was above 5%. A statistical classification framework was built for diagnosing cytomegalovirus status from the catalog of TCR beta chain sequences. In a later analysis, TCR nucleotide sequences were compared against IMGT/GENE-DB human TR gene sequences so that V and J genes could be assigned. Using the TCRdist pipeline, a later analysis assigned CDR3 sequences along with most-parsimonious VDJ recombination scenarios. In a later analysis, each TCR beta chain was defined by its CDR3 amino acid sequence together with its V-gene family, and reads without a unique V-gene family were excluded. As a way to deal with suspected cross-contamination and a sequencing artifact, a later analysis dropped nearly 600 nucleotide sequences that were highly shared and had low generation probability. In a later analysis, a clonal expansion index was calculated for each public chain from normalized within-repertoire ranks of inferred template counts. In a later analysis, generation probabilities were computed with a VDJ recombination model fitted to out-of-frame rearrangements, and the resulting probabilities were checked against IGoR. In a later analysis, hypergeometric tests were used to score TCR-TCR, TCR-HLA and TCR-CMV co-occurrence, with a repertoire-size bias correction applied to TCR pairs. In a later analysis, false discovery rates were estimated by permuting HLA or CMV assignments 20 times. In a later analysis, co-occurring TCRs were grouped using DBSCAN, and TCRdist sequence similarity was added for clustering within HLA-allele-positive subsets. Repertoires with fewer than 30,000 or more than 120,000 public chains, plus five repertoires with anomalous nucleotide sharing, were excluded from co-occurrence clustering. What TCRdb holds here is the immuneACCESS table cut down to in-frame rearrangements. Part of the clones is not present; checked against another copy, under half of the missing clones reflect an unresolved V gene, and the others are unexplained. The DNA gave D and trimming, while V, J and clone size come from that table. The sample data list over 50,000 clones, and 70% to 85% of these were observed just once. The ten largest make up around 1.7% of the sample.

The cohort comprised around 690 healthy bone marrow donors. At the time of sampling, every cohort member was nominally healthy, though immune exposures that went unrecorded were likely present. The donor tested CMV seronegative and was one of the 352 seronegative cohort members. Each donor provided a peripheral blood sample, and peripheral blood mononuclear cells were used for TCR beta sequencing. The Qiagen DNeasy Blood Extraction Kit was used to extract genomic DNA from the blood cell samples. Reading from cysteine to phenylalanine, the CDR3 counts 12 amino acids. Only the CDR3 DNA is retained, 36 bases long and in frame from the first base. As encoded in the germline V gene, CDR1 is SGHNT while CDR2 is YENEEA. The junction shows trimming of 5 bases on V and 4 bases on J, plus 9 bases between the germline ends. On this clone itself: What this receptor recognizes is not known. The input lacks base qualities; no much larger clone sits a single base away.

This TCR derives from a man aged 35-49 years in good health and CMV-seronegative. The chain links TRBV11-3 with TRBJ2-7, with the D gene too uncertain to name. Source material: PBMCs. Read as DNA, the sequence is TGTGCCAGCAGCCCCAGTCGATACGAGCAGTACTTC. Its product reads: CASSPSRYEQYF.